This is a list of T cell receptor beta chains from one sample in a study of T cell responses to AZD1222 COVID-19 vaccine. The repertoire was sequenced with immunoSEQ multiplex PCR; TCRdb's copy has only in-frame clones and lacks some. The sample holds about 170,000 clones, 90% seen once. Here the sequenced sample was peripheral blood, taken on day 0 of AZD1222 vaccination. These receptor sequences come from an adult in good health. The CDR3 runs from the conserved cysteine through the conserved F or W. Each record gives: D gene, clone size, V gene, J gene, CDR3 DNA, CDR3 protein. The D gene is left open where the match is weak. Size tells how often a clone was seen (once, few, many) or the class of an expanded clone, and some rows leave it out.

d_gene: -; abundance: few; v_gene: TRBV6-2/TRBV6-3; j_gene: TRBJ2-3; CDR3nt: TGTGCCAGCAGTTCGGGTAGTCACACAGATACGCAGTATTTT; CDR3aa: CASSSGSHTDTQYF
d_gene: -; abundance: -; v_gene: TRBV9; j_gene: TRBJ1-1; CDR3nt: TGTGCCAGCAGCGTAGGCGGGGTATCGGTCACTGAAGCTTTCTTT; CDR3aa: CASSVGGVSVTEAFF
d_gene: TRBD2; abundance: -; v_gene: TRBV7-2; j_gene: TRBJ2-4; CDR3nt: TGTGCCAGCAGTTGGGGCGGGGGTAAAAACATTCAGTACTTC; CDR3aa: CASSWGGGKNIQYF
d_gene: TRBD1; abundance: -; v_gene: TRBV15; j_gene: TRBJ1-1; CDR3nt: TGTGCCACCAGCAGAGATCGGACAGGAGGGGCTTTCTTT; CDR3aa: CATSRDRTGGAFF
d_gene: -; abundance: -; v_gene: TRBV25-1; j_gene: TRBJ1-6; CDR3nt: TGTGCCAGCAAGGGGGGGGGTTCACCCCTCCACTTT; CDR3aa: CASKGGGSPLHF
d_gene: -; abundance: -; v_gene: TRBV4-3; j_gene: TRBJ1-5; CDR3nt: TGCGCCAGCAGCCAAGAATGGAACAGGGGCAATCAGCCCCAGCATTTT; CDR3aa: CASSQEWNRGNQPQHF
d_gene: -; abundance: -; v_gene: TRBV2; j_gene: TRBJ1-2; CDR3nt: TGTGCCAGCAGTGACTTTCCGGGAGGAGACGGCTACACCTTC; CDR3aa: CASSDFPGGDGYTF
d_gene: -; abundance: -; v_gene: TRBV9; j_gene: TRBJ1-3; CDR3nt: TGTGCCAGCAGCGTAGGTCCCGGCCTCGGGCGGAGCTCTGGAAACACCATATATTTT; CDR3aa: CASSVGPGLGRSSGNTIYF
d_gene: -; abundance: -; v_gene: TRBV6-5; j_gene: TRBJ2-1; CDR3nt: TGTGCCAGCAGTCCGGGGGGCAGCTCCTACAATGAGCAGTTCTTC; CDR3aa: CASSPGGSSYNEQFF
d_gene: -; abundance: -; v_gene: TRBV14; j_gene: TRBJ1-2; CDR3nt: TGTGCCAGCAGCCCCGGGGGTGGCTACACCTTC; CDR3aa: CASSPGGGYTF
d_gene: TRBD1; abundance: -; v_gene: TRBV7-2; j_gene: TRBJ2-7; CDR3nt: TGTGCCAGCAGCTTATCAGGGACAGGGGGCTTCTACGAGCAGTACTTC; CDR3aa: CASSLSGTGGFYEQYF
d_gene: -; abundance: once; v_gene: TRBV14; j_gene: TRBJ2-7; CDR3nt: TGTGCCAGCAGCCAGCGGTCAGCGTGGGACGAGCAGTACTTC; CDR3aa: CASSQRSAWDEQYF
d_gene: -; abundance: -; v_gene: TRBV6-5; j_gene: TRBJ1-5; CDR3nt: TGTGCCAGCAGTCCCGGACGGTATAGCAATCAGCCCCAGCATTTT; CDR3aa: CASSPGRYSNQPQHF
d_gene: -; abundance: -; v_gene: TRBV28; j_gene: TRBJ1-2; CDR3nt: TGTGCCAGCAGGACCGGGCCCCCGGGCTACACCTTC; CDR3aa: CASRTGPPGYTF
d_gene: -; abundance: -; v_gene: TRBV2; j_gene: TRBJ1-5; CDR3nt: TGTGCCAGCAGTAAAGGAAAAGGCAATCAGCCCCAGCATTTT; CDR3aa: CASSKGKGNQPQHF
d_gene: -; abundance: -; v_gene: TRBV9; j_gene: TRBJ1-2; CDR3nt: TGTGCCAGCAGCGTAGCGGAGGGGAACTATGGCTACACCTTC; CDR3aa: CASSVAEGNYGYTF
d_gene: -; abundance: -; v_gene: TRBV6-6; j_gene: TRBJ1-4; CDR3nt: TGTGCCAGCAGTTACGACCAGGGGAGGGACGAAAAACTGTTTTTT; CDR3aa: CASSYDQGRDEKLFF
d_gene: TRBD1; abundance: -; v_gene: TRBV10-3; j_gene: TRBJ1-6; CDR3nt: TGTGCCATCAGTGAGTCGAGCCAGGGGGCTTCACCCCTCCACTTT; CDR3aa: CAISESSQGASPLHF
d_gene: -; abundance: -; v_gene: TRBV6-5; j_gene: TRBJ2-7; CDR3nt: TGTGCCAGCAGTTACAAGTTCAGGCCCTACGAGCAGTACTTC; CDR3aa: CASSYKFRPYEQYF
d_gene: -; abundance: once; v_gene: TRBV2; j_gene: TRBJ2-7; CDR3nt: TGTGCCAGCAGTGAATACGAGCAGTACTTC; CDR3aa: CASSEYEQYF
d_gene: TRBD2; abundance: -; v_gene: TRBV29-1; j_gene: TRBJ2-2; CDR3nt: TGCAGCGTTGAGGGGGGACTAGTGATCACCGGGGAGCTGTTTTTT; CDR3aa: CSVEGGLVITGELFF
d_gene: TRBD1; abundance: once; v_gene: TRBV5-4; j_gene: TRBJ2-3; CDR3nt: TGTGCCAGCAGCTTGGGGGACAGGGACCCAGATACGCAGTATTTT; CDR3aa: CASSLGDRDPDTQYF
d_gene: -; abundance: -; v_gene: TRBV5-4; j_gene: TRBJ2-5; CDR3nt: TGTGCCAGCAGCTACCGGGACGCCGAGACCCAGTACTTC; CDR3aa: CASSYRDAETQYF
d_gene: -; abundance: -; v_gene: TRBV19; j_gene: TRBJ1-1; CDR3nt: TGTGCCAGTAAGATGAACACTGAAGCTTTCTTT; CDR3aa: CASKMNTEAFF
d_gene: -; abundance: -; v_gene: TRBV6-2/TRBV6-3; j_gene: TRBJ2-7; CDR3nt: TGTGCCAGCAGCTCCCTTGGCCGGGAGCAGTACTTC; CDR3aa: CASSSLGREQYF
d_gene: TRBD1; abundance: -; v_gene: TRBV3-1/TRBV3-2; j_gene: TRBJ2-7; CDR3nt: TGTGCCAGCAGCCCCTCTGGACAGGGCGAGCAGTACTTC; CDR3aa: CASSPSGQGEQYF
d_gene: TRBD1; abundance: few; v_gene: TRBV27; j_gene: TRBJ1-5; CDR3nt: TGTGCCAGCAGTCCGGACAGGGGGAATCAGCCCCAGCATTTT; CDR3aa: CASSPDRGNQPQHF
d_gene: -; abundance: -; v_gene: TRBV15; j_gene: TRBJ2-1; CDR3nt: TGTGCCACCAGCAGAGATGGTGGGATTACTTACAATGAGCAGTTCTTC; CDR3aa: CATSRDGGITYNEQFF
d_gene: -; abundance: -; v_gene: TRBV5-1; j_gene: TRBJ2-1; CDR3nt: TGCGCCAGCAGCTTGGTGGGGGGTTCCTACAATGAGCAGTTCTTC; CDR3aa: CASSLVGGSYNEQFF
d_gene: -; abundance: -; v_gene: TRBV20-1; j_gene: TRBJ2-1; CDR3nt: TGCAGTGCTAGTGATTTTGGTAGGAACGAGCAGTTCTTC; CDR3aa: CSASDFGRNEQFF
d_gene: TRBD2; abundance: -; v_gene: TRBV4-3; j_gene: TRBJ2-2; CDR3nt: TGCGCCAGCCGGGGGGGTCAGGGAGACAACACCGGGGAGCTGTTTTTT; CDR3aa: CASRGGQGDNTGELFF
d_gene: -; abundance: once; v_gene: TRBV7-2; j_gene: TRBJ2-5; CDR3nt: TGTGCCAGCAGCTTAGCAGTCGAAGAGACCCAGTACTTC; CDR3aa: CASSLAVEETQYF
d_gene: TRBD2; abundance: -; v_gene: TRBV7-7; j_gene: TRBJ2-1; CDR3nt: TGTGCCAGCAGCTTAGCGGCTGGAACAGGGTTCGGCGGGGGGGCGCATGAGCAGTTCTTC; CDR3aa: CASSLAAGTGFGGGAHEQFF
d_gene: TRBD1; abundance: -; v_gene: TRBV5-1; j_gene: TRBJ1-1; CDR3nt: TGCGCCAGCACCCAGACAGGGAGGAATACTGAAGCTTTCTTT; CDR3aa: CASTQTGRNTEAFF
d_gene: -; abundance: -; v_gene: TRBV10-3; j_gene: TRBJ1-3; CDR3nt: TGTGCCATCAGTGGCTCAATGAAGTCTGGAAACACCATATATTTT; CDR3aa: CAISGSMKSGNTIYF
d_gene: TRBD2; abundance: -; v_gene: TRBV4-3; j_gene: TRBJ2-3; CDR3nt: TGCGCCAGCAGCCAAGAAAGCGGGGGGGCTTTTGTCACAGATACGCAGTATTTT; CDR3aa: CASSQESGGAFVTDTQYF
d_gene: TRBD2; abundance: -; v_gene: TRBV28; j_gene: TRBJ2-1; CDR3nt: TGTGCCAGCAGTCGCGGGGGGGCAAACATATATGAGCAGTTCTTC; CDR3aa: CASSRGGANIYEQFF
d_gene: -; abundance: -; v_gene: TRBV1; j_gene: TRBJ2-7; CDR3nt: TGCACCAGCAGCCACTCCTACGAGCAGTACTTC; CDR3aa: CTSSHSYEQYF
d_gene: -; abundance: -; v_gene: TRBV5-6; j_gene: TRBJ1-2; CDR3nt: TGTGCCAGCAGCCCCGATCGGGCTGGCGGCTACACCTTC; CDR3aa: CASSPDRAGGYTF
d_gene: -; abundance: -; v_gene: TRBV7-3; j_gene: TRBJ2-7; CDR3nt: TGTGCCAGCAGCGCCGGGACCCGGCGAGAGCAGTACTTC; CDR3aa: CASSAGTRREQYF
d_gene: -; abundance: once; v_gene: TRBV7-9; j_gene: TRBJ2-7; CDR3nt: TGTGCCAGCAGCCGATCACGGACTGCCGACGAGCAGTACTTC; CDR3aa: CASSRSRTADEQYF
d_gene: -; abundance: -; v_gene: TRBV5-4; j_gene: TRBJ1-1; CDR3nt: TGTGCCAGCAGCTACACAAAGAACACTGAAGCTTTCTTT; CDR3aa: CASSYTKNTEAFF
d_gene: -; abundance: -; v_gene: TRBV27; j_gene: TRBJ1-4; CDR3nt: TGTGCCAGCCGCGGGGGTCCGAAGGCAACTAATGAAAAACTGTTTTTT; CDR3aa: CASRGGPKATNEKLFF
d_gene: -; abundance: -; v_gene: TRBV9; j_gene: TRBJ1-4; CDR3nt: TGTGCCAGCAGCGTAGCTCGGGGAAGTGGTGAAAAACTGTTTTTT; CDR3aa: CASSVARGSGEKLFF
d_gene: TRBD1; abundance: -; v_gene: TRBV9; j_gene: TRBJ1-1; CDR3nt: TGTGCCAGCAGCCCAGGGGGGGCTGAAGCTTTCTTT; CDR3aa: CASSPGGAEAFF